Sequencing of this TCR beta chain was carried out in a study of T-cell reconstitution after alpha-beta-depleted transplantation in children. Notes on the study in general: Approximately two months post-transplant, alpha-beta T cells reportedly originated from several hundred expanded graft clones.

For TCRbeta, the library was prepared with unique molecular identifiers. TCRdb reanalysed the PCR reads using MiXCR and keeps one entry per CDR3 protein. This table holds hundreds of thousands of distinct CDR3 sequences, 10% to 15% found once. Germline V gene data show CDR1 as SGHTA and CDR2 as FQGNSA. V was shortened by 6 bases and J by 3 bases, with 18 bases between the two germline ends. CDR3 length: 15 amino acids. A word on this clonotype: The antigen is undetermined. The conserved phenylalanine or tryptophan normally closing the CDR3 is absent here, so this likely arose from a read error.

The gene calls are TRBV7-2 and TRBJ2-7; the D gene is possibly TRBD1 (6 bases). This receptor was taken from a male patient younger than 18 who had a stem cell transplant for acute myeloid leukemia, so the T cells may come from the graft donor. The source material was PBMCs, mostly from graft donor cells, sampled 360 days after TCRalphabeta/CD19-depleted stem cell transplant. This chain's CDR3 is CASRETGPSLYEQYC. CDR3 sequence (DNA): TGTGCCAGCAGGGAGACAGGTCCCTCCCTCTACGAGCAGTACTGC.